The 9 T cell receptor beta chains below come from one sample, sequenced in a study of blood T cell repertoires in COVID-19. Method: immunoSEQ multiplex PCR; TCRdb's copy keeps in-frame clones and lacks some. The repertoire consists of tens of thousands of clones, with around 83% occurring once and the leading ten covering about 42%. The sample comprised peripheral blood. The receptors shown here come from a man older than 75 with active or convalescent COVID-19.

The rearrangement links TRBV6-6 to TRBJ2-1; weak D call: TRBD1 (5 bases). CDR3 length: 15 residues. In germline, CDR1 is MNHNY, CDR2 SVGAGI (reference sequence). V gave up 3 bases and J gave up 4 bases, with 13 bases separating them. CDR3 loop: CASSYGDSIYNEQFF. The CDR3 DNA is TGTGCCAGCAGTTATGGTGACAGTATTTACAATGAGCAGTTCTTC.

This chain links TRBV5-4 with TRBJ2-1, with 12 bases fitting TRBD2. The ends lost 0 bases at V and 12 bases at J; junction bases unmatched: 4. Looked up from germline, CDR1 is SGHNT and CDR2 is YYREEE (reference sequence). The length of the CDR3 is 14 residues. The CDR3 bases are TGTGCCAGCAGCTTGGGACTAGCGGGGGCGGGGCAGTTCTTC. It specifies CASSLGLAGAGQFF.

This chain uses TRBV18 with TRBJ1-2; 7 bases align to TRBD1. The CDR3 has 15 amino acids. The trim removed 5 bases at V and 4 bases at J, leaving 10 bases unmatched. Germline values: CDR1 KGHSH, CDR2 LQKENI. Written as DNA, the CDR3 is TGTGCCAGCTCATCACACCCCAGGGGGGCCTATGGCTACACCTTC. Its translation is CASSSHPRGAYGYTF.

The DNA for the CDR3 is TGCAGCGTTGCCCGGGACAGTCTCACAGATACGCAGTATTTT. Translation gives CSVARDSLTDTQYF. The rearrangement uses TRBV29-1 and TRBJ2-3; 7 nucleotides line up with TRBD1. Trimming took 4 bases from V and 2 from J; bases not matched to a gene: 6. The CDR3 runs to 14 residues. In germline, CDR1 is SQVTM, CDR2 ANQGSEA.

J is TRBJ2-5 and V is TRBV7-2, with TRBD1 matching over 7 bases. Trimming took 4 bases from V and 6 from J; bases not matched to a gene: 8. CDR1 is SGHTA, CDR2 FQGNSA, per germline. CDR3 length: 14 amino acids. CDR3 in DNA: TGTGCCAGCAGCTATCAGGGGGAGCCGAAGACCCAGTACTTC. Translated: CASSYQGEPKTQYF.

The V call is TRBV30, the J call TRBJ2-7; D is perhaps TRBD2 (6 bases). The CDR3 is 15 amino acids. The V gene's germline CDR1 is GTSNPN and CDR2 SVGIG (reference sequence). V was trimmed by 1 base and J by 4 bases, leaving 17 bases between them. The CDR3, as DNA: TGTGCCTGGAGTGACGGGAGCAGCAATCAATACGAGCAGTACTTC. It encodes CAWSDGSSNQYEQYF.

This sequence joins TRBV19 and TRBJ1-5; TRBD1 might be the D (6 bases). CDR1 and CDR2 (germline): LNHDA, SQIVND (reference sequence). The V end lost 3 bases, the J end lost 3 bases, and 21 bases lay between the germline ends. CDR3 size: 18 residues. The CDR3 coding sequence is TGTGCCAGTAGTATCGGGCAAGGGGGGGTAGGGTTCAATCAGCCCCAGCATTTT. Translation gives CASSIGQGGVGFNQPQHF.

The chain joins TRBV4-1 to TRBJ2-1; 12 nucleotides line up with TRBD2. Germline CDR1 and CDR2: MGHRA and YSYEKL. The CDR3 is made up of 15 amino acids. V was clipped by 1 base and J by 5 bases; unmatched bases: 0. Written as DNA, the CDR3 is TGCGCCAGCAGCCAAGGGACTAGCGGGAACAATGAGCAGTTCTTC. It is translated as CASSQGTSGNNEQFF.

The rearrangement links TRBV3-1 (or the pseudogene TRBV3-2) to TRBJ2-5; tentative D call: TRBD2 (6 bases). V was trimmed by 3 bases and J by 2 bases, leaving 19 bases between them. CDR3 length equals 17 residues. The V gene's germline CDR1 is LGHDT and CDR2 YNNKEL (reference sequence). As DNA, the CDR3 is TGTGCCAGCAGCCACCCTCAATCTAGCGCAGGTCAAGAGACCCAGTACTTC. Its protein product is CASSHPQSSAGQETQYF.